This T cell receptor beta chain was sequenced during a study of cytomegalovirus exposure and HLA in healthy donors (dated by TCRdb to 2016 to 2017). In the study overall: An earlier analysis of a few hundred of the donors reported about 300 Gb of sequence data and 95 million to 140 million unique TCR beta sequences obtained from about 200 million T cells. Across about 380 genotyped donors of the cohort, an average of approximately 240,000 unique TCR beta nucleotide sequences per donor were sequenced, and 15% to 20% of those sequences were non-productive. Genome-wide SNP genotypes for about three fifths of the roughly 670 donors were used in a later genetic analysis, which treated that subset as a discovery cohort. Along with the approximately 700-subject first cohort, a separate validation cohort of around 120 different subjects was used. In a later analysis, previously published TCR beta repertoires from more than 500 donors were re-analyzed and high-resolution HLA genotyping was added so that TCR occurrence patterns could be studied. All discovery cohort repertoires had been generated using a single sequencing platform. The study combined high-throughput TCR immunosequencing, statistical association of individual TCRs with disease status, and machine learning to predict cytomegalovirus infection status. Alongside the repertoire data, information on donor age, sex, ethnicity and CMV serostatus was compiled. Roughly five DR-DQ haplotypes were treated as single units for association and clustering because of strong linkage in the cohort. An early release that covered roughly 600 HLA-typed donors contained approximately 290 gigabases of sequencing data and about 84 million unique TCR sequences. Typing coverage differed by locus: A, B, C, DRB1 and DQB1 were typed in about 629-640 donors, DQA1 in 522, DPA1 in 600 to 610, and DPB1 in 472. The study profiled the T cell repertoires of under 850 subjects by immunosequencing and related them to cytomegalovirus serostatus. An earlier analysis of 587 of the donors used high-throughput TCR beta sequencing to judge whether each TCR beta V gene segment behaved as functional or pseudogenic. Rather than using new phenotypic data, the later analysis identified candidate immune exposures from TCR beta sequences and from how often those sequences occurred across donors. HLA typing included class I and class II loci at four-digit resolution. The study was designed to test whether signatures of past pathogen exposure could be identified by cataloging public T cell receptors. Among the roughly 390 genotyped donors, under 90% belonged to the genetic ancestry cluster associated with self-reported Caucasian donors. The paper's findings and limits, for the study overall: Most TCR sequences were observed very rarely across donors, whereas some public TCRs were present in many individuals. The sequencing pipeline was judged likely to have produced a cluster of highly shared sequence variants as a technical artifact. Because HLA typing was missing for some donors at each locus, association tests included only the typed subset. According to a later analysis, parvovirus B19, influenza, CMV and Epstein-Barr virus appeared linked to several top co-occurrence clusters. The classifier was reported to diagnose cytomegalovirus status with high specificity and sensitivity in both the original and validation cohorts. The study listed 150 to 200 TCR beta chains as associated with cytomegalovirus. According to the authors, the approach could potentially be generalized to other disease states and immunological phenotypes. Most CMV-associated TCR beta chains appeared to be HLA-restricted in a later analysis, and the HLA associations seemed to be driven largely by CMV exposure. Compared with the approximately 600-donor mean, donors in an Asian-associated ancestry cluster had fewer N-insertions in productive TCRs, according to a later genetic analysis. When HLA alleles, especially DR and DQ, strongly co-occurred, attributing TCR associations to individual alleles was difficult. In vitro tests confirmed that three of the cytomegalovirus-associated TCR beta chains recognize cytomegalovirus antigens. A further reported finding was that TCR beta sequences accurately predicted the HLA-A and HLA-B alleles for most subjects in the first cohort. Only TCR beta chains were sequenced in this cohort, and the absence of alpha or paired-chain data limited detectable features. An association between a missense DCLRE1C variant and V-gene and J-gene trimming of TCR beta chains was found in a later genetic analysis and replicated in an independent cohort. Compared with equally common non-associated chains, HLA-associated TCR beta chains in a later analysis were more clonally expanded and had lower generation probabilities. A later analysis associated approximately 17,000 TCR beta sequences with specific HLA alleles at a false discovery rate of 0.05. For the cohort, immune exposure information was limited to CMV serostatus. Linkage disequilibrium might explain the correlated functional status among segregating V segments, but an unknown experimental factor could not be excluded. Because counts were too low, under 20 rarely observed V segments, including chromosome 9 orphons, were left out of the earlier analysis of about 620 of the donors. Broadly in line with IMGT annotations, most TCR beta V segments showed up in productive rearrangements about 87% or about 30% of the time in an earlier analysis of a few hundred of the donors. In a later analysis, the rate of TCR association differed among HLA loci, with DRB1 alleles having the most associated TCRs and HLA-C alleles having the fewest. The presence/absence analyses assumed that sequencing depth was roughly uniform across donors, and that assumption may not be true.

Concerning this clone: It has no known antigen specificity. No per-base quality is available; no much larger clone lies one base away.

In total, roughly 670 healthy bone marrow donors made up the cohort. At the time of sampling, every cohort member was nominally healthy, though immune exposures that went unrecorded were likely present. The donor tested CMV seronegative and was one of the 352 seronegative cohort members. Every donor gave a peripheral blood sample, and the peripheral blood mononuclear cells from that sample were used for TCR beta sequencing. Genomic DNA extraction from the blood cell samples was performed with the Qiagen DNeasy Blood Extraction Kit. Library preparation employed the immunoSEQ multiplex PCR assay. A mixture of 60 forward primers for TCR Vbeta segments and 13 reverse primers for TCR Jbeta segments was used in the multiplex PCR. A multiplex PCR assay on genomic DNA amplified the CDR3 region of rearranged TCR beta genes. Amplified TCR beta libraries were sequenced as 87-base-pair reads on the Illumina HiSeq System. The source study handled its data this way. A later analysis tallied 75 million to 95 million unique TCR beta chains across the 600 to 700 repertoires, and some 12 million of those chains were shared by two or more donors. To remove PCR and sequencing errors, raw reads were error-corrected and collapsed into unique sequences using a nearest-neighbor algorithm that merged closely related sequences. Alignment of CDR3 sequences to IMGT reference sequences was used to assign V, D and J gene segments. For a sequence to be retained, a match of at least six nucleotides was required to both a V gene segment and a J gene segment. Rearrangements were classified as productive when the CDR3 lacked stop codons and remained in frame with V and J, and all other rearrangements were classified as non-productive. CDR3 was defined by IMGT convention, running from the second conserved V-encoded cysteine to the conserved J-encoded phenylalanine. Sequences without an unambiguous match to a single V gene segment were excluded from the earlier analysis of approximately 560 of the donors. In an earlier analysis of a few hundred of the donors, a V segment was called functional when productive rearrangements were above 56.7%, and segregating when the standard deviation between donors exceeded 5%. To diagnose cytomegalovirus status from the catalog of TCR beta chain sequences, a statistical classification framework was built. In a later analysis, V and J genes were assigned by comparing TCR nucleotide sequences against IMGT/GENE-DB human TR gene sequences. The TCRdist pipeline was used in a later analysis to assign CDR3 sequences and most-parsimonious VDJ recombination scenarios. A later analysis defined each TCR beta chain by its CDR3 amino acid sequence plus V-gene family, and excluded reads lacking a unique V-gene family. A later analysis removed 500 to 650 highly shared, low-generation-probability nucleotide sequences to deal with suspected cross-contamination and a sequencing artifact. In a later analysis, a clonal expansion index for each public chain was calculated from normalized within-repertoire ranks of inferred template counts. In a later analysis, generation probabilities were computed using a VDJ recombination model fitted to out-of-frame rearrangements, and the results were checked against IGoR. A later analysis scored TCR-TCR, TCR-HLA and TCR-CMV co-occurrence with hypergeometric tests, applying a repertoire-size bias correction to TCR pairs. In a later analysis, false discovery rates were estimated by permuting HLA or CMV assignments 20 times. In a later analysis, co-occurring TCRs were grouped with DBSCAN, and TCRdist sequence similarity was added when clustering was performed within HLA-allele-positive subsets. Repertoires with fewer than 30,000 or more than 120,000 public chains, plus five repertoires with anomalous nucleotide sharing, were excluded from co-occurrence clustering. What TCRdb holds here is the immuneACCESS table cut down to in-frame rearrangements. Part of the clones is not present; checked against another copy, under half of the missing clones reflect an unresolved V gene, and the others are unexplained. V and J calls and clone size come straight from that table; D and trimming were deduced from the DNA. This sample holds tens of thousands of clones; 65% to 85% were observed only once. The ten most abundant clones make up 3% to 4% of the sample.

This receptor was identified in a man between 50 and 59 years old in good health and CMV-seronegative. The sequenced sample was PBMCs.

The sequenced DNA is TGTGCCAGCAGCTTGAGAGGGAGCACCGGGGAGCTGTTTTTT. The encoded protein is CASSLRGSTGELFF. This receptor chain uses TRBV5-8 and TRBJ2-2, and possibly TRBD2, on 5 matching bases. The CDR3, from cysteine to phenylalanine, totals 14 residues. Only CDR3 DNA is held: 42 bases, read in frame from base 1. Via the germline V gene, CDR1 is SGHTS and CDR2 YDEGEE. The V and J ends are trimmed by 1 base and 4 bases, leaving 8 bases between them. The CDR3 plus the reference TRBV5-8 and TRBJ2-2 genes for the other parts give the full variable domain: EAGVTQSPTHLIKTRGQQATLRCSPISGHTSVYWYQQALGLGLQFLLWYDEGEERNRGNFPPRFSGRQFPNYSSELNVNALELEDSALYLCASSLRGSTGELFFGEGSRLTVL.